This T cell receptor beta chain was retrieved from a study of blood T cells in healthy people across ages. Next came a second PCR, run for about 7 to 12 cycles, which used a sample-barcoded 5' primer along with a J-beta primer mix. A template-switch adaptor containing 12 random nucleotides labeled each cDNA molecule. Samples each returned at least 3 million CDR3-containing paired-end reads. TCRdb reprocessed the 5' RACE reads via MiXCR and lists one record per CDR3 protein. The data show roughly 1.4 million distinct CDR3 sequences, with 59% seen just once and over 5% held by the top ten. Note on this clonotype: The germline gene is not matched at one end of the junction; a read error may be the cause.

Input material: blood. This sequence was found in a man aged 18 to 29 in good health.

Here the CDR3 DNA reads TGCGCCAACAGCCACCGGGGCGGGGCCCACTATGGCTACACCTTC. Encoded protein: CANSHRGGAHYGYTF. V gene TRBV4-3 combines with J gene TRBJ1-2, with D perhaps TRBD1 (5 bases). This CDR3 is built from 15 residues. Germline V gene sequence: CDR1 LGHNA, CDR2 YSLEER.